The 2 T cell receptor beta chains listed next were all sequenced from one sample in a study of blood T cell repertoires in COVID-19. The table came from immunoSEQ multiplex PCR; TCRdb's copy has only in-frame clones and leaves some out. The sample yields 240,000 or so clones, roughly 85% seen once. The sequenced sample was peripheral blood. Every receptor here comes from a woman younger than 35 with acute or convalescent COVID-19.

The chain carries TRBV7-2 and TRBJ2-2; D is undetermined. The germline V gene encodes CDR1 SGHTA and CDR2 FQGNSA. The length of the CDR3 is 16 residues. V shed 2 bases and J shed 0 bases, with 10 bases lying between them. The CDR3 loop is CASSLYSLANTGELFF. The DNA of the CDR3 is TGTGCCAGCAGCTTATACAGCCTCGCGAACACCGGGGAGCTGTTTTTT.

The rearrangement uses TRBV30 and TRBJ2-1; TRBD1 matches 8 bases. V lost 2 bases and J lost 2; bases outside the gene matches: 2. CDR3 length: 14 amino acids. The germline V gene has CDR1 GTSNPN and CDR2 SVGIG (reference sequence). As DNA, the CDR3 is TGTGCCTGGAGTTCAGGGGGCGCCTACAATGAGCAGTTCTTC. Translation gives CAWSSGGAYNEQFF.